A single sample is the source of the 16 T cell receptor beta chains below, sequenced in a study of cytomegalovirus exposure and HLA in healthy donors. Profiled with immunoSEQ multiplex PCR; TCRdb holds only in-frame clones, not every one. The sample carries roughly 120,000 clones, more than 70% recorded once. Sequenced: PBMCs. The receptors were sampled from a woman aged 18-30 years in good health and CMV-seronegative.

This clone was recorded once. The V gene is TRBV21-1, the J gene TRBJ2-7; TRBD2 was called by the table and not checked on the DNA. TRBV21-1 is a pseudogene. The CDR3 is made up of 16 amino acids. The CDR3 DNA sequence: TGTGCCAGCAGCAAAGCGAGGCGGGTTACAACCTACGAGCAGTACTTC. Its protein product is CASSKARRVTTYEQYF.

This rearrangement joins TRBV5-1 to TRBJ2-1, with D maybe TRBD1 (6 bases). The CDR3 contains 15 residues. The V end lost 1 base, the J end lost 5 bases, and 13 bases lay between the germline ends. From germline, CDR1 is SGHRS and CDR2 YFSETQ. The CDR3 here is CASSLFTGYNNEQFF. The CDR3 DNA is TGCGCCAGCAGCTTGTTCACAGGGTACAACAATGAGCAGTTCTTC.

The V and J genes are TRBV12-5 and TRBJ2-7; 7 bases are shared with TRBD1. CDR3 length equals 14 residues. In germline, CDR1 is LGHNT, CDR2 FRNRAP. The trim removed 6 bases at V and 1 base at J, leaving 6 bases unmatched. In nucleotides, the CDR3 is TGTGCTAGTGGGAACGGGGACAGATCCTACGAGCAGTACTTC. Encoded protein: CASGNGDRSYEQYF.

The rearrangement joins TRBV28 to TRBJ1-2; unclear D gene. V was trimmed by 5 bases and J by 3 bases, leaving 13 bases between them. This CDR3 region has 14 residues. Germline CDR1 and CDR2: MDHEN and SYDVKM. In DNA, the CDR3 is TGTGCCAGCAGTACATCCGCCACATACTATGGCTACACCTTC. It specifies CASSTSATYYGYTF.

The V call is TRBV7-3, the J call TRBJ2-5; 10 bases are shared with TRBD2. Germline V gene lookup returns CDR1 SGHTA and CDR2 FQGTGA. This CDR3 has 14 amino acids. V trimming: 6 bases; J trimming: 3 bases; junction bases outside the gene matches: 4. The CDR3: CASSFGLAEETQYF. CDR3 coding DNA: TGTGCCAGCAGTTTTGGACTAGCGGAAGAGACCCAGTACTTC. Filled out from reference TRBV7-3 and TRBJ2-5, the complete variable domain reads GAGVSQTPSNKVTEKGKYVELRCDPISGHTALYWYRQSLGQGPEFLIYFQGTGAADDSGLPNDRFFAVRPEGSVSTLKIQRTERGDSAVYLCASSFGLAEETQYFGPGTRLLVL.

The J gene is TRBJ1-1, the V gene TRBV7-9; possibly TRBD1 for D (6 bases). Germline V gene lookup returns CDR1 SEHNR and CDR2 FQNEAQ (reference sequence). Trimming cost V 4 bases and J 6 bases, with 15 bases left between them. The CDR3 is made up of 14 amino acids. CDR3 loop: CASSSGSGGPEAFF. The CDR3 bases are TGTGCCAGCAGCTCAGGGAGCGGGGGCCCTGAAGCTTTCTTT.

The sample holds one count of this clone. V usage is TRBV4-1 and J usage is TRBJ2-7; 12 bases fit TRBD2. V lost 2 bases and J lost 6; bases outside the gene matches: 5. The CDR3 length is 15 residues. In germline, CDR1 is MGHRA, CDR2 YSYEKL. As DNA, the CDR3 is TGCGCCAGCAGCCAACTAGCGGGAGGGCCGGGCGAGCAGTACTTC. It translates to CASSQLAGGPGEQYF.

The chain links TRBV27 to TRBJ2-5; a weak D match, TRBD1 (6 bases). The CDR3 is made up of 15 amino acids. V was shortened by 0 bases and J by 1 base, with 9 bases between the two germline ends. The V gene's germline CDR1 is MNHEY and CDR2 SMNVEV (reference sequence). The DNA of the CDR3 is TGTGCCAGCAGTTTATCGACAGGTGTCCAAGAGACCCAGTACTTC. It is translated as CASSLSTGVQETQYF.

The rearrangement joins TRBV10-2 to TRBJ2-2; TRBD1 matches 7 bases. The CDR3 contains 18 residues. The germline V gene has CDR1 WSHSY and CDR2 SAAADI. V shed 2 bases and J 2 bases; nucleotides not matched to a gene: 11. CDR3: CASSEPIGTGVNTGELFF. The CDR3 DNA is TGCGCCAGCAGTGAGCCGATTGGAACAGGGGTCAACACCGGGGAGCTGTTTTTT.

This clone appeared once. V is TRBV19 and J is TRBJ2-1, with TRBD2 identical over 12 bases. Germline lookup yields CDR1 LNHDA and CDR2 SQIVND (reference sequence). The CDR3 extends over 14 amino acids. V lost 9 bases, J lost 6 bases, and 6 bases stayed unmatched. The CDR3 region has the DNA TGTGCCAGCGTTGGACTAGCGGGACGCAATGAGCAGTTCTTC. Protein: CASVGLAGRNEQFF.

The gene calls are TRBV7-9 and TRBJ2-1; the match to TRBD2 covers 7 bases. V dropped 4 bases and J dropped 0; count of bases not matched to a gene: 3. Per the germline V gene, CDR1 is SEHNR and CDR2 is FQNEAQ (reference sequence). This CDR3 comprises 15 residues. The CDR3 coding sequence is TGTGCCAGCAGCTACGGACTAGTCTCCTACAATGAGCAGTTCTTC. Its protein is CASSYGLVSYNEQFF.

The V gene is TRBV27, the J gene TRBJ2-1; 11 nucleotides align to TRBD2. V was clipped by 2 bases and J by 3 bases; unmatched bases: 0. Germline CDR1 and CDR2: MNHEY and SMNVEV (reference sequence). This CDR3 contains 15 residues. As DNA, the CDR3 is TGTGCCAGCAGTTTACTAGCGGGGGGCTACAATGAGCAGTTCTTC. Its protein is CASSLLAGGYNEQFF.

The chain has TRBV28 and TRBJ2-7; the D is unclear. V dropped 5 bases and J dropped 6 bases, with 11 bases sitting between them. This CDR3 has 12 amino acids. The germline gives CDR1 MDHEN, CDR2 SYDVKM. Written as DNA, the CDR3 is TGTGCCAGCAGTACGACTCTACCCGAGCAGTACTTC. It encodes CASSTTLPEQYF. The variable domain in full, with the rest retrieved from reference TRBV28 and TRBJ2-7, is DVKVTQSSRYLVKRTGEKVFLECVQDMDHENMFWYRQDPGLGLRLIYFSYDVKMKEKGDIPEGYSVSREKKERFSLILESASTNQTSMYLCASSTTLPEQYFGPGTRLTVT.

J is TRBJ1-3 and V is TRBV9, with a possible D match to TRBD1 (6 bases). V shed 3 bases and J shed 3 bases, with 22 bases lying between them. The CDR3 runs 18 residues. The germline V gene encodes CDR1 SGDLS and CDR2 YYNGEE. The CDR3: CASSAKRTRGLIGNTIYF. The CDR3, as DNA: TGTGCCAGCAGCGCGAAGCGAACTAGGGGGTTAATTGGAAACACCATATATTTT.

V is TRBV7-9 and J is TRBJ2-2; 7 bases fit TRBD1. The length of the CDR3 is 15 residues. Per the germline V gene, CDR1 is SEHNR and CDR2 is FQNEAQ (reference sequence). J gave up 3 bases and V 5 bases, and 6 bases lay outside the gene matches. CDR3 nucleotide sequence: TGTGCCAGCAGCGCCCGGGACAGCTACACCGGGGAGCTGTTTTTT. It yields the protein CASSARDSYTGELFF.

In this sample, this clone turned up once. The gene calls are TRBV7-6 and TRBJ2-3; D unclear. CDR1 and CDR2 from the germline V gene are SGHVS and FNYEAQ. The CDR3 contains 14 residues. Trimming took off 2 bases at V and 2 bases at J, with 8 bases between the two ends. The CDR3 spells CASSLSAVTDTQYF. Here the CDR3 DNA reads TGTGCCAGCAGCTTATCGGCGGTCACAGATACGCAGTATTTT. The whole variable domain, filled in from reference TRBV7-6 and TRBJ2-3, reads GAGVSQSPRYKVTKRGQDVALRCDPISGHVSLYWYRQALGQGPEFLTYFNYEAQQDKSGLPNDRFSAERPEGSISTLTIQRTEQRDSAMYRCASSLSAVTDTQYFGPGTRLTVL.